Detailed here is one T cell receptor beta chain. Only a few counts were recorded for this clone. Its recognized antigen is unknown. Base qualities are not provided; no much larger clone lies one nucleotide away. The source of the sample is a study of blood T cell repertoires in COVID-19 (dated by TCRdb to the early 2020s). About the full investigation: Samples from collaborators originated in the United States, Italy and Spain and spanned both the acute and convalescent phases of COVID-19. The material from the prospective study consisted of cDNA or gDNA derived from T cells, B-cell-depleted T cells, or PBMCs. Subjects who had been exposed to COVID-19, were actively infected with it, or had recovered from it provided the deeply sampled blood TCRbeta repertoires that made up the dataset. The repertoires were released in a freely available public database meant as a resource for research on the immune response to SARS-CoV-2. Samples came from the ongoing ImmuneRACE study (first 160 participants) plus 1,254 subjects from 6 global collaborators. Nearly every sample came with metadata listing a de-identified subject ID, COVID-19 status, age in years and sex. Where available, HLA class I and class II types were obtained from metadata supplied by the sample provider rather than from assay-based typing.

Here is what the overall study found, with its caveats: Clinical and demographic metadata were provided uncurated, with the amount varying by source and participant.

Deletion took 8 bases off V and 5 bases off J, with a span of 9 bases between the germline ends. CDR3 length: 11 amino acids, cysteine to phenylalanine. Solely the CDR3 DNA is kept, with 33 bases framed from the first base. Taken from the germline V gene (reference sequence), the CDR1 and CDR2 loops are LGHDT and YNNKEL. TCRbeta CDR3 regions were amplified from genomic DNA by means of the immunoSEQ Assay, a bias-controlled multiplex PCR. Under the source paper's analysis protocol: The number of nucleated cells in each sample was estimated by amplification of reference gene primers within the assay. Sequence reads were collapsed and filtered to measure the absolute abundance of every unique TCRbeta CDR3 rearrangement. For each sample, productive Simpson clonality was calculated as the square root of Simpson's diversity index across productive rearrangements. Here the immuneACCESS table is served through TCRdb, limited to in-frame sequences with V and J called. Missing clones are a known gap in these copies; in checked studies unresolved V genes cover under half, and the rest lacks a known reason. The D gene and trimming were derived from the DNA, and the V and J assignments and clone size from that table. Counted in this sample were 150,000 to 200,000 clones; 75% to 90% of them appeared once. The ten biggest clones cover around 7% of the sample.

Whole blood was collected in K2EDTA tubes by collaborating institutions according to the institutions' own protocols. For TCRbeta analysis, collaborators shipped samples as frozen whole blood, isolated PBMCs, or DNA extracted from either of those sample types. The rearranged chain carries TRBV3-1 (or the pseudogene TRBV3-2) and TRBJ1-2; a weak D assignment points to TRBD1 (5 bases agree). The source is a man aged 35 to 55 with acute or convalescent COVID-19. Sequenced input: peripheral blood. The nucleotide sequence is TGTGCCAGCGCAGGGATTTATGGCTACACCTTC. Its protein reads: CASAGIYGYTF.